Below, 25 T cell receptor beta chains from the same sample are listed, as sequenced in a study of blood T cell repertoires in COVID-19. Libraries were prepared by immunoSEQ multiplex PCR; TCRdb keeps only in-frame clonotypes and omits some of them. The profile covers about 210,000 clones, with roughly 84% appearing a single time and 7% to 9% taken by the ten largest. Source material: PBMCs or T cells enriched from blood (not recorded which). The receptors originated from a man aged 25 to 40 in a cohort exposed to, infected with or recovered from COVID-19 (not recorded which).

The V call is TRBV27, the J call TRBJ1-1, with 8 bases lining up with TRBD1. The V gene's germline CDR1 is MNHEY and CDR2 SMNVEV (reference sequence). V gave up 5 bases and J gave up 2 bases; unmatched junction bases: 1. The CDR3 consists of 13 residues. For the CDR3, the DNA is TGTGCCAGCAGTGGACAGGGTAACACTGAAGCTTTCTTT. The encoded protein is CASSGQGNTEAFF.

This chain uses TRBV7-2 with TRBJ2-4, with a weak D call TRBD1 (5 bases). The germline V gene encodes CDR1 SGHTA and CDR2 FQGNSA. V was shortened by 3 bases and J by 0 bases, with 12 bases between the two germline ends. The CDR3 loop spans 16 amino acids. CDR3 coding DNA: TGTGCCAGCAGCTTGACAGTTAACCAAGCCAAAAACATTCAGTACTTC. Amino acids: CASSLTVNQAKNIQYF.

The chain combines TRBV4-1 with TRBJ2-5; D call uncertain. CDR1 is MGHRA and CDR2 is YSYEKL in the germline V gene. V lost 3 bases, J lost 3 bases, and 17 bases lay in between. This CDR3 contains 16 residues. In nucleotides, the CDR3 is TGCGCCAGCAGCCACCCGTCCCCTATTGCTGAAGAGACCCAGTACTTC. It translates to CASSHPSPIAEETQYF.

This clone was observed once. The chain links TRBV5-1 to TRBJ2-1; no definite D call. Per germline, CDR1 SGHRS and CDR2 YFSETQ. Trimming removed 7 bases from V and 0 bases from J, with 14 bases in between. CDR3 size: 15 residues. CDR3 DNA: TGCGCCAGCGGCCTGGCGGAGAGCTCCTACAATGAGCAGTTCTTC. Protein sequence: CASGLAESSYNEQFF.

The V gene is TRBV27, the J gene TRBJ2-1; possible D gene TRBD2, 5 bases. CDR1 and CDR2 (germline): MNHEY, SMNVEV (reference sequence). V gave up 6 bases and J gave up 0 bases, with 18 bases separating them. CDR3 length: 17 amino acids. CDR3 bases: TGTGCCAGCAGAGCGCCCGACGGGGTCCACTCCTACAATGAGCAGTTCTTC. Its protein product is CASRAPDGVHSYNEQFF.

The rearrangement uses TRBV9 and TRBJ1-6; maybe TRBD1 (5 bases). V dropped 4 bases and J dropped 4 bases, with 12 bases sitting between them. Germline V gene lookup returns CDR1 SGDLS and CDR2 YYNGEE. The CDR3 covers 15 residues. The CDR3 coding sequence is TGTGCCAGCAGCCCGGCAGGGAATTATAATTCACCCCTCCACTTT. This codes for CASSPAGNYNSPLHF.

The chain uses TRBV9 and TRBJ2-6, with D possibly being TRBD1 (5 bases). Trimming took off 4 bases at V and 2 bases at J, with 25 bases between the two ends. Germline V gene data show CDR1 as SGDLS and CDR2 as YYNGEE. This CDR3 has 20 amino acids. CDR3: CASSRMTAQQVPTGANVLTF. CDR3 in DNA: TGTGCCAGCAGCAGAATGACAGCACAACAAGTCCCCACTGGGGCCAACGTCCTGACTTTC.

This clone was detected once. The chain couples TRBV9 to TRBJ1-3; perhaps TRBD1 as D (6 bases). The CDR3 contains 17 residues. In germline, CDR1 is SGDLS, CDR2 YYNGEE. Trimming removed 0 bases at V and 0 bases at J, with 13 bases between. CDR3 amino acids: CASSVVGQSVSGNTIYF. The CDR3 DNA follows: TGTGCCAGCAGCGTAGTAGGACAGTCCGTCTCTGGAAACACCATATATTTT.

The chain combines TRBV7-6 with TRBJ2-7, with D possibly being TRBD1 (6 bases). Per germline, CDR1 SGHVS and CDR2 FNYEAQ. Trimming cost V 3 bases and J 2 bases, with 8 bases left between them. This CDR3 has 13 residues. This CDR3 reads CASSFGQTYEQYF. CDR3 coding DNA: TGTGCCAGCAGCTTCGGACAGACCTACGAGCAGTACTTC.

The V and J genes are TRBV2 and TRBJ2-7, with 8 bases matching TRBD2. Germline CDR1 is SNHLY and CDR2 is FYNNEI. Losses at the gene ends were 3 bases for V and 2 bases for J; bases not matched to a gene: 6. The CDR3 length is 15 residues. CDR3 in amino acids: CASSDRREGPYEQYF. CDR3 DNA: TGTGCCAGCAGTGACCGACGGGAGGGCCCCTACGAGCAGTACTTC.

The chain carries TRBV10-3 and TRBJ2-2, with TRBD2 matching 7 bases. The CDR3 runs 17 residues. V shed 4 bases and J 0 bases; nucleotides not matched to a gene: 8. Looked up from germline, CDR1 is ENHRY and CDR2 is SYGVKD. The CDR3 DNA sequence: TGTGCCATCAGTGCCCCAGTCGGGGGGTCGAACACCGGGGAGCTGTTTTTT. This encodes CAISAPVGGSNTGELFF.

In its sample, this clone ranks as medium-sized (0.01 to 0.1%). The CDR3 protein is CASSQDGAGTYEQYF. CDR3 sequence (DNA): TGCGCCAGCAGCCAAGACGGGGCGGGAACCTACGAGCAGTACTTC. The chain has TRBV4-1 and TRBJ2-7; the D gene is possibly TRBD2 (6 bases). The CDR3 has 15 residues. Deletions cut 0 bases from V and 2 bases from J, with 11 bases between. Germline assignment: CDR1 MGHRA and CDR2 YSYEKL.

This chain uses TRBV11-3 with TRBJ2-3; 8 bases match TRBD2. Unmatched junction bases numbered 5, after V lost 5 bases and J lost 4 bases. Germline V gene sequence: CDR1 SGHNT, CDR2 YENEEA. The CDR3 loop spans 14 amino acids. The CDR3 spells CASSPGRAADTQYF. The CDR3 bases are TGTGCCAGCAGCCCCGGGAGGGCAGCAGATACGCAGTATTTT.

V usage is TRBV7-2 and J usage is TRBJ2-3; D might be TRBD2 (6 bases). V was pared by 5 bases and J by 0 bases, with 18 bases between. The CDR3 consists of 17 residues. Germline V gene lookup returns CDR1 SGHTA and CDR2 FQGNSA. The CDR3 region is CASSLRTGELSTDTQYF. The DNA of the CDR3 is TGTGCCAGCAGCCTAAGAACGGGAGAACTTAGCACAGATACGCAGTATTTT.

DNA of the CDR3: TGTGCCAGCAGGGACAGGTACCAAGAGACCCAGTACTTC. As protein: CASRDRYQETQYF. This chain connects TRBV28 to TRBJ2-5, with 7 nucleotides matching TRBD1. The CDR3 spans 13 residues. The germline CDR1 and CDR2 sequences are MDHEN and SYDVKM. With V trimmed by 6 bases and J by 0 bases, 1 base remained unmatched.

The chain couples TRBV6-5 to TRBJ1-5, with 8 positions matching TRBD1. CDR3 length equals 14 residues. Germline V gene sequence: CDR1 MNHEY, CDR2 SVGAGI. V lost 6 bases and J lost 5; bases outside the gene matches: 6. The CDR3 DNA is TGTGCCAGCAGAGACAGGGGCGCGTATCAGCCCCAGCATTTT. Its translation is CASRDRGAYQPQHF.

The rearrangement uses TRBV7-3 and TRBJ2-3; unclear D gene. Trimming pared 4 bases from V and 0 bases from J, leaving 11 bases between. Germline assignment: CDR1 SGHTA and CDR2 FQGTGA. The CDR3 loop spans 15 amino acids. The CDR3 DNA is TGTGCCAGCAGCTCACCGGAGTTTAGCACAGATACGCAGTATTTT. Amino acids: CASSSPEFSTDTQYF.

The chain employs TRBV2 and TRBJ1-1, with 7 bases aligning to TRBD1. J lost 7 bases, V lost 7 bases, and 3 bases had no gene match. Germline V gives CDR1 SNHLY, CDR2 FYNNEI. CDR3 length equals 11 residues. The DNA of the CDR3 is TGTGCCAGCACCGGACAGGTTGAAGCTTTCTTT. Translating it yields CASTGQVEAFF.

This clone has only one observation. V is TRBV5-4 and J is TRBJ1-4; a possible D gene is TRBD1 (5 bases). CDR3 length equals 16 residues. The germline V gene has CDR1 SGHNT and CDR2 YYREEE (reference sequence). With 4 bases removed from V and 8 bases from J, the gap between germline ends came to 21 bases. Here the CDR3 reads CASSAGPRALGEKLFF. The CDR3 DNA sequence: TGTGCCAGCAGCGCCGGGCCCAGGGCATTAGGCGAAAAACTGTTTTTT.

The chain has TRBV1 and TRBJ2-4; the table's D call of TRBD2 was not tested on the DNA. TRBV1 is a listed pseudogene. The CDR3 has 18 residues. CDR3 sequence reads: CTSSQDLLAGGPPDIQYF. The CDR3 nucleotides read TGCACCAGCAGCCAAGACTTACTAGCGGGAGGGCCACCCGACATTCAGTACTTC.

This clone came up a few times. The J gene is TRBJ2-7, the V gene TRBV11-3; a weak D match, TRBD1 (5 bases). This CDR3 comprises 14 residues. Trimming removed 1 base at V and 4 bases at J, with 11 bases between. Germline V gene lookup returns CDR1 SGHNT and CDR2 YENEEA. CDR3 loop: CASSLAAQGYEQYF. CDR3 bases: TGTGCCAGCAGCTTAGCGGCGCAGGGTTACGAGCAGTACTTC.

CDR3 in DNA: TGTGCCAGCAGCGGGGGACTAGCGGGAGCAGGAGTTTCCTACGAGCAGTACTTC. It translates to CASSGGLAGAGVSYEQYF. This sequence joins TRBV3-1 (or the pseudogene TRBV3-2) and TRBJ2-7, with 14 bases identical to TRBD2. CDR1 and CDR2 (germline): LGHDT, YNNKEL (reference sequence). This CDR3 has 18 amino acids. Trimming at V came to 5 bases and at J to 1 base, leaving 10 bases not matched to a gene.

This clone was recorded once. The chain has TRBV27 and TRBJ2-3; D is perhaps TRBD2 (5 bases). Germline CDR1 is MNHEY and CDR2 is SMNVEV (reference sequence). V was clipped by 6 bases and J by 3 bases, with 16 bases between them. CDR3 length: 15 amino acids. CDR3 protein: CASSRTQGGTDTQYF. CDR3 nucleotides: TGTGCCAGCAGCCGGACCCAAGGAGGTACAGATACGCAGTATTTT.

The chain has TRBV6-2 or TRBV6-3 and TRBJ2-1; TRBD2 matches 12 bases. CDR3 size: 19 residues. Germline assignment: CDR1 MNHEY and CDR2 SVGEGT. The ends lost 2 bases at V and 0 bases at J; junction bases unmatched: 8. CDR3 in amino acids: CASSYGTSGRTSSYNEQFF. Here the CDR3 DNA reads TGTGCCAGCAGTTACGGAACTAGCGGGAGGACCAGCTCCTACAATGAGCAGTTCTTC.

Comment on this clone: Mismatch with germline at one junction end may stem from a read error. The chain is built from TRBV27 and TRBJ2-7; no clear D gene. Germline loops: CDR1 MNHEY, CDR2 SMNVEV (reference sequence). The CDR3 has 13 residues. The CDR3 DNA is TGTGCCAGCAGTTTTATCTCCTCCGACGAGCAGTACTTC. Its translation: CASSFISSDEQYF.